This T cell receptor beta chain was recorded in a study of blood T cell repertoires in COVID-19. Study-level background: Collection of acute and convalescent COVID-19 samples took place in the United States, Italy and Spain. PBMCs, B-cell-depleted T cells, or T cells were the source of the cDNA or gDNA that made up the material.

This CDR3 has 13 amino acids. V was pared by 3 bases and J by 5 bases, with 10 bases between. Authors' analysis steps: The authors estimated nucleated cell counts from reference gene primer amplification. The repertoire was sequenced with immunoSEQ multiplex PCR; TCRdb's copy has only in-frame clones and lacks some. V and J calls plus clone size are reproduced from that table; the DNA served to infer D and trimming. The sample lists 120,000 or so clones; 82% were seen once. The sequence was obtained from a human donor in a cohort sampled during active COVID-19. V gene TRBV12-3 or TRBV12-4 combines with J gene TRBJ1-1, with unresolved D. The specimen sequenced was peripheral blood. The CDR3 coding sequence is TGTGCCAGCAGTTTGTTCCCTCGGACTGAAGCTTTCTTT. Its protein product is CASSLFPRTEAFF.